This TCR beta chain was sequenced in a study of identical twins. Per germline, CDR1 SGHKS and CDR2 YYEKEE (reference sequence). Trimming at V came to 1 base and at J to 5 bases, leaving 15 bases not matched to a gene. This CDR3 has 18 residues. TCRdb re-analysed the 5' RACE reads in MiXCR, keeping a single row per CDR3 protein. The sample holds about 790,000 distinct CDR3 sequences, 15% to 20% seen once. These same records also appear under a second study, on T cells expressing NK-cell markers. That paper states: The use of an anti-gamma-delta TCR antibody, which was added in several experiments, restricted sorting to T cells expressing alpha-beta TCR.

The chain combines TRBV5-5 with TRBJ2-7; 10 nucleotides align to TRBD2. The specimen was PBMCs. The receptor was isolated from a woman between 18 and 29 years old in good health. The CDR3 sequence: CASSLWASGSSVGDEQYF. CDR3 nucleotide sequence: TGTGCCAGCAGCTTGTGGGCTAGCGGGAGCTCTGTAGGTGACGAGCAGTACTTC.